One and the same sample provided the 14 T cell receptor beta chains below, sequenced in a study of blood T cells in healthy people across ages (dated by TCRdb to between 2014 and 2016). Receptor libraries were prepared by 5' RACE. The instrument given in TCRdb is Illumina HiSeq 2500. A second about 7 to 11 cycle PCR used a sample-barcoded 5' primer and a J-beta primer mix. TCRdb reran the public reads through fastp at Q25 and MiXCR, keeping productive beta chains. Rows merge per CDR3 protein into single entries with the most common DNA and genes. The sample table shows around 1,600,000 distinct CDR3 sequences, and about 42% are seen once. Of the sample, 4% falls within the top ten clones. Sequenced material: blood. These receptors all stem from a woman younger than 30 in good health.

This clonotype was detected a few times. The chain couples TRBV2 to TRBJ2-5; D unclear. Trimming removed 8 bases from V and 3 bases from J, with 4 bases in between. This CDR3 spans 10 amino acids. The germline V gene encodes CDR1 SNHLY and CDR2 FYNNEI. CDR3 bases: TGTGCCAGCGGGGAAGAGACCCAGTACTTC. This encodes CASGEETQYF. Full variable domain (remainder filled in from reference TRBV2 and TRBJ2-5): EPEVTQTPSHQVTQMGQEVILRCVPISNHLYFYWYRQILGQKVEFLVSFYNNEISEKSEIFDDQFSVERPDGSNFTLKIRSTKLEDSAMYFCASGEETQYFGPGTRLLVL.

This clonotype was observed a handful of times. This chain joins TRBV12-3 or TRBV12-4 and TRBJ2-1; a possible D gene is TRBD1 (6 bases). Trimming took off 6 bases at V and 4 bases at J, with 10 bases between the two ends. The CDR3 is 13 residues long. CDR3: CASRGTTYNEQFF. In DNA, the CDR3 is TGTGCCAGCAGGGGGACAACTTACAATGAGCAGTTCTTC.

The rearrangement uses TRBV29-1 and TRBJ2-1; D gene uncertain. This CDR3 region has 13 residues. The V and J ends lost 2 bases and 5 bases respectively, with 10 bases between them. Germline V gene data show CDR1 as SQVTM and CDR2 as ANQGSEA. This CDR3 reads CSVEKDGNNEQFF. Here the CDR3 DNA reads TGCAGCGTTGAAAAGGACGGCAACAATGAGCAGTTCTTC.

About this clonotype: One end of the junction fails to match germline, which may point to a read error. The chain employs TRBV24-1 and TRBJ2-1; D gene unclear. This CDR3 is 14 amino acids long. CDR1 KGHDR and CDR2 SFDVKD come from the germline V gene. CDR3 DNA: TGTGCTACCAGTGATTCCTCCGCATGGAGTGAGCAGTTCTTC. Its translation: CATSDSSAWSEQFF.

This clonotype turned up a few times. The chain joins TRBV20-1 to TRBJ2-5, with D possibly matching TRBD2 (5 bases). The germline V gene has CDR1 DFQATT and CDR2 SNEGSKA (reference sequence). The V end was cut by 1 base, the J end by 5 bases, with 14 bases between. This CDR3 has 14 residues. CDR3 sequence reads: CSARVWRALETQYF. The CDR3 nucleotides read TGCAGTGCTAGAGTCTGGCGGGCGTTGGAGACCCAGTACTTC.

The V call is TRBV20-1, the J call TRBJ2-2; either TRBD1 or TRBD2 may fit D (5 bases each). The CDR3 contains 17 residues. Germline CDR1 is DFQATT and CDR2 is SNEGSKA (reference sequence). Trimming took off 1 base at V and 3 bases at J, with 18 bases between the two ends. The DNA for the CDR3 is TGCAGTGCTAGAGTCAGAGGGACCAGCGGTGACACCGGGGAGCTGTTTTTT. It codes for CSARVRGTSGDTGELFF.

This clonotype was detected many times. The chain has TRBV20-1 and TRBJ2-3, with 7 bases lining up with TRBD2. The CDR3 runs to 13 residues. J was trimmed by 3 bases and V by 2 bases; bases with no gene match: 2. The germline V gene encodes CDR1 DFQATT and CDR2 SNEGSKA (reference sequence). CDR3 sequence (DNA): TGCAGTGCTAGAATTAGCGGGACAGATACGCAGTATTTT. It yields the protein CSARISGTDTQYF.

At least ten counts were recorded for this clonotype. The chain couples TRBV20-1 to TRBJ2-3, with 7 bases matching TRBD1. The CDR3 covers 14 residues. J lost 0 bases, V lost 6 bases, and 6 bases had no gene match. Germline values: CDR1 DFQATT, CDR2 SNEGSKA (reference sequence). The CDR3 loop is CSAKDRISTDTQYF. For the CDR3, the DNA is TGCAGTGCCAAGGACAGGATTAGCACAGATACGCAGTATTTT.

The chain uses TRBV7-2 and TRBJ2-5; 8 bases are shared with TRBD2. Trimming at V came to 8 bases and at J to 3 bases, leaving 11 bases not matched to a gene. CDR3 length: 15 residues. Germline CDR1 and CDR2: SGHTA and FQGNSA. Here the CDR3 DNA reads TGTGCCAGCCGCCCTAGAGCGGGAGCCGAAGAGACCCAGTACTTC. It is translated as CASRPRAGAEETQYF.

The sample holds one count of this clonotype. The rearrangement joins TRBV15 to TRBJ2-1; the D is unclear. The CDR3 is 12 amino acids. Deletions cut 7 bases from V and 0 bases from J, with 4 bases between. CDR1 and CDR2 (germline): LNHNV, YYDKDF (reference sequence). The CDR3 protein is CATISSYNEQFF. As DNA, the CDR3 is TGTGCCACCATTAGCTCCTACAATGAGCAGTTCTTC.

The chain recombines TRBV12-3 or TRBV12-4 with TRBJ2-1, with 7 bases fitting TRBD2. Germline trimming cut 3 bases from V and 8 bases from J; bases unmatched to any gene: 16. This CDR3 has 17 amino acids. Written as DNA, the CDR3 is TGTGCCAGCAGTTTCGTCCCCATGCGGGAGAGTCGGGATGAGCAGTTCTTC. Protein: CASSFVPMRESRDEQFF.

The chain combines TRBV20-1 with TRBJ2-1, with 15 nucleotides matching TRBD2. V lost 4 bases and J lost 8; bases outside the gene matches: 12. CDR3 length: 17 residues. In germline, CDR1 is DFQATT, CDR2 SNEGSKA (reference sequence). CDR3 nucleotide sequence: TGCAGTGCTACCGATGGACTAGCGGGAGGGCCTTACTATGAGCAGTTCTTC. It codes for CSATDGLAGGPYYEQFF.

With respect to this clonotype: This may be a read error, as it is one base from a much larger clone. The gene calls are TRBV4-3 and TRBJ2-7, with D maybe TRBD1 (5 bases). CDR1 and CDR2 from the germline V gene are LGHNA and YSLEER. The CDR3 has 15 residues. V dropped 4 bases and J dropped 7 bases, with 20 bases sitting between them. The DNA for the CDR3 is TGCGCCAGCAGCCTTAAACAGGAGCTGTACAATGAGCAGTACTTC. It encodes CASSLKQELYNEQYF.

This clonotype was counted at least ten times. The J gene is TRBJ2-1, the V gene TRBV4-2, with D tentatively TRBD1 (5 bases). This CDR3 spans 15 amino acids. CDR1 LGHNA and CDR2 YNFKEQ come from the germline V gene. V was cut by 0 bases and J by 2 bases, with 8 bases left in between. Here the CDR3 reads CASSQDIQAYNEQFF. The CDR3 DNA is TGTGCCAGCAGCCAAGACATACAGGCCTACAATGAGCAGTTCTTC.